This T cell receptor (beta chain) was retrieved from a study of human T cells and chemical hapten exposure. This clonotype was counted ten times or more. For the library, individual cDNA molecules each received unique molecular identifiers. TCRdb itself ran the RACE reads through MiXCR, one entry per CDR3 protein. The sample records a few hundred thousand distinct CDR3 sequences, about 6% being singletons. Germline values: CDR1 SGHAT, CDR2 FQNNGV. The junction had 1 base not matched to a gene; V was cut back by 1 base and J by 1 base. This CDR3 has 15 amino acids. The time point was: patch test 2, 6 weeks after DPC sensitization. Regarding treatment: therapeutic diphenylcyclopropenone sensitization with weekly scalp DPC. Every donor had alopecia and was 18 to 70 years old; all were suitable for DPC.

The TCR was taken from a woman between 18 and 29 years old with alopecia areata. Some clones in this sample may be carry-over from other donors' samples. The genes are TRBV11-2 and TRBJ2-3; TRBD2 aligns across 8 bases. The starting material was whole blood, obtained in connection with sensitization to the hapten diphenylcyclopropenone (DPC). DNA for the CDR3: TGTGCCAGCAGCTTAGCAGCGGGGGGCACAGATACGCAGTATTTT. It is translated as CASSLAAGGTDTQYF. Drawing the rest from reference TRBV11-2 and TRBJ2-3, the complete variable domain is EAGVAQSPRYKIIEKRQSVAFWCNPISGHATLYWYQQILGQGPKLLIQFQNNGVVDDSQLPKDRFSAERLKGVDSTLKIQPAKLEDSAVYLCASSLAAGGTDTQYFGPGTRLTVL.